The 25 T cell receptor beta chains reported below all come from one sample, sequenced in a study of T cells after yellow fever vaccination. TCRdb called the 5' RACE reads again in MiXCR, with one record for every CDR3 protein. The repertoire has 200,000 to 300,000 distinct CDR3 sequences, more than 3.5% of them found once; the top ten carry around 19%. The sample here was PBMCs, taken 15 days after the yellow fever booster vaccination. These receptors all stem from a man aged 18 to 29 who received the YFV17D yellow fever vaccine.

This clonotype was counted at least ten times. The genes are TRBV5-5 and TRBJ1-1, with a tentative D call TRBD1 (6 bases). With 4 bases removed from V and 1 base from J, the gap between germline ends came to 17 bases. The CDR3 consists of 16 residues. The V gene's germline CDR1 is SGHKS and CDR2 YYEKEE (reference sequence). The DNA for the CDR3 is TGTGCCAGCAGCCTCCGTTTCGGACAGCAGAACACTGAAGCTTTCTTT. Its protein product is CASSLRFGQQNTEAFF. The full variable domain, its missing parts supplied by reference TRBV5-5 and TRBJ1-1, is DAGVTQSPTHLIKTRGQQVTLRCSPISGHKSVSWYQQVLGQGPQFIFQYYEKEERGRGNFPDRFSARQFPNYSSELNVNALLLGDSALYLCASSLRFGQQNTEAFFGQGTRLTVV.

The chain links TRBV15 to TRBJ1-2, with D perhaps TRBD1 (5 bases). The germline V gene encodes CDR1 LNHNV and CDR2 YYDKDF (reference sequence). CDR3 length equals 13 residues. Trimming stripped 3 bases from V and 7 bases from J, with 12 bases between. CDR3 residues: CATSRMGESGYTF. The CDR3 bases are TGTGCCACCAGCAGGATGGGGGAAAGTGGCTACACCTTC. Full variable domain (outside the CDR3, taken from reference TRBV15 and TRBJ1-2): DAMVIQNPRYQVTQFGKPVTLSCSQTLNHNVMYWYQQKSSQAPKLLFHYYDKDFNNEADTPDNFQSRRPNTSFCFLDIRSPGLGDTAMYLCATSRMGESGYTFGSGTRLTVV.

The V gene is TRBV13, the J gene TRBJ2-3, with 7 bases that match TRBD1. Trimming took 6 bases from V and 4 from J; bases not matched to a gene: 13. The germline CDR1 and CDR2 sequences are PRHDT and FYEKMQ (reference sequence). This CDR3 has 16 amino acids. The CDR3 DNA reads TGTGCCAGCAGACCCACAGGGGACGCGGGTCCAGATACGCAGTATTTT. It codes for CASRPTGDAGPDTQYF.

This clonotype occurred many times. The V gene is TRBV27, the J gene TRBJ2-5; 8 positions match TRBD1. The CDR3 runs to 14 residues. The germline V gene encodes CDR1 MNHEY and CDR2 SMNVEV (reference sequence). Unmatched junction bases numbered 7, after V lost 5 bases and J lost 5 bases. CDR3 sequence: CASSPWTGRETQYF. CDR3 DNA: TGTGCCAGCAGTCCCTGGACAGGGCGGGAGACCCAGTACTTC.

This clonotype was picked up many times. J is TRBJ1-2 and V is TRBV11-2, with 10 bases matching TRBD1. V trimming: 3 bases; J trimming: 0 bases; junction bases outside the gene matches: 4. This CDR3 spans 16 amino acids. Germline CDR1 is SGHAT and CDR2 is FQNNGV. The CDR3 sequence: CASSLAGQGANYGYTF. DNA for the CDR3: TGTGCCAGCAGCTTGGCCGGACAGGGGGCTAACTATGGCTACACCTTC.

This clonotype was counted many times. V is TRBV18 and J is TRBJ2-7; D ambiguous. The CDR3 sequence is 13 residues long. Germline loops: CDR1 KGHSH, CDR2 LQKENI. The V gene lost 4 bases and the J gene lost 6 bases, with 13 bases spanning the gap. The DNA of the CDR3 is TGTGCCAGCTCACTGGCCCGGGTTGGCGAGCAGTACTTC. This translates into CASSLARVGEQYF. The full variable domain, rest sourced from reference TRBV18 and TRBJ2-7, is NAGVMQNPRHLVRRRGQEARLRCSPMKGHSHVYWYRQLPEEGLKFMVYLQKENIIDESGMPKERFSAEFPKEGPSILRIQQVVRGDSAAYFCASSLARVGEQYFGPGTRLTVT.

At least ten counts were recorded for this clonotype. The rearrangement uses TRBV7-2 and TRBJ2-4, with unresolved D. The ends were cut back, 1 base at V and 1 base at J, with 8 bases in the middle. CDR1 SGHTA and CDR2 FQGNSA come from the germline V gene. The CDR3 has 15 amino acids. Here the CDR3 DNA reads TGTGCCAGCAGCTTAGGACCTACCGCCAAAAACATTCAGTACTTC. It codes for CASSLGPTAKNIQYF.

The rearrangement joins TRBV7-9 to TRBJ2-1; 11 nucleotides agree with TRBD1. From germline, CDR1 is SEHNR and CDR2 FQNEAQ (reference sequence). V shed 1 base, J shed 5 bases, and the junction held 4 bases outside the gene matches. This CDR3 comprises 16 residues. As DNA, the CDR3 is TGTGCCAGCAGCTTAGGGGGGACAGGGGGTCACAATGAGCAGTTCTTC. Encoded protein: CASSLGGTGGHNEQFF.

This clonotype was observed many times. This chain uses TRBV7-9 with TRBJ2-7; TRBD1 aligns across 7 bases. CDR3 size: 15 residues. V shed 5 bases, J shed 0 bases, and the junction held 7 bases outside the gene matches. Germline V gene sequence: CDR1 SEHNR, CDR2 FQNEAQ (reference sequence). CDR3 loop: CASSPLTGRSYEQYF. The DNA for the CDR3 is TGTGCCAGCAGCCCCCTGACAGGGCGCTCCTACGAGCAGTACTTC.

This clonotype was found many times. The rearrangement joins TRBV2 to TRBJ2-1, with 7 positions matching TRBD1. Germline CDR1 is SNHLY and CDR2 is FYNNEI. The V and J ends lost 8 bases and 6 bases, in that order; junction bases with no gene match: 10. The CDR3 sequence is 14 residues long. For the CDR3, the DNA is TGTGCCAGCGGGGTACAGGGGCGCATCAATGAGCAGTTCTTC. Translating it yields CASGVQGRINEQFF.

In its sample, this clonotype was seen many times. The chain links TRBV12-3 or TRBV12-4 to TRBJ1-1, with unresolved D. The ends were cut back, 8 bases at V and 3 bases at J, with 16 bases in the middle. This CDR3 is 14 amino acids long. CDR3 DNA: TGTGCCAGCTACCCTCGGGAAGACTACACTGAAGCTTTCTTT. Protein: CASYPREDYTEAFF.

This clonotype appeared many times. The CDR3 nucleotides read TGCGCCAGCAGCCGCTTTGAGGACAGGGTAACTAACTATGGCTACACCTTC. Protein product: CASSRFEDRVTNYGYTF. The J gene is TRBJ1-2, the V gene TRBV4-3; 8 nucleotides align to TRBD1. V lost 4 bases and J lost 0; bases outside the gene matches: 10. The germline V gene encodes CDR1 LGHNA and CDR2 YSLEER. This CDR3 region has 17 residues.

This clonotype was recorded many times. J is TRBJ2-1 and V is TRBV12-3 or TRBV12-4; D is uncertain. CDR3 size: 13 residues. Between the trimmed V and J ends, which lost 2 bases and 7 bases, there was a span of 9 bases. The CDR3 bases are TGTGCCAGCAGTTTACTTTCAAGGAATGAGCAGTTCTTC. This codes for CASSLLSRNEQFF.

This clonotype was observed at least ten times. This chain uses TRBV19 with TRBJ1-5; no definite D call. V was clipped by 4 bases and J by 0 bases, with 13 bases between them. This CDR3 is built from 16 residues. CDR1 is LNHDA, CDR2 SQIVND, per germline (reference sequence). CDR3 in amino acids: CASSTPMEFSNQPQHF. The CDR3 region has the DNA TGTGCCAGTAGTACCCCAATGGAGTTTAGCAATCAGCCCCAGCATTTT.

The sample holds a few counts of this clonotype. The chain joins TRBV18 to TRBJ1-3; D gene uncertain. Trimming left V 4 bases short and J 0 bases short, with 13 bases between. The CDR3 is 16 residues long. Germline assignment: CDR1 KGHSH and CDR2 LQKENI. The CDR3 region is CASSLGDGSSGNTIYF. The CDR3 DNA follows: TGTGCCAGCTCACTGGGCGACGGGAGCTCTGGAAACACCATATATTTT.

The V gene is TRBV20-1, the J gene TRBJ1-6; D is uncertain. Trimming shortened V by 3 bases and J by 7 bases, and 16 bases separated the two germline ends. The CDR3 sequence is 15 residues long. Germline assignment: CDR1 DFQATT and CDR2 SNEGSKA (reference sequence). The CDR3 here is CSASGRESGNSPLHF. CDR3 DNA sequence: TGCAGTGCTAGTGGACGGGAGTCGGGCAATTCACCCCTCCACTTT.

This clonotype was recorded many times. The gene calls are TRBV5-1 and TRBJ2-5, with TRBD2 as a possible D gene (6 bases). The CDR3 is 16 amino acids. V dropped 0 bases and J dropped 1 base, with 13 bases sitting between them. Germline V gene lookup returns CDR1 SGHRS and CDR2 YFSETQ. The CDR3 coding sequence is TGCGCCAGCAGCTTGGTCGGCGGGGAAGGCCAAGAGACCCAGTACTTC. Encoded protein: CASSLVGGEGQETQYF.

This clonotype showed up many times. This chain joins TRBV4-2 and TRBJ1-2, with TRBD1 matching over 7 bases. The CDR3 spans 14 residues. Germline-derived CDR1 and CDR2 are LGHNA and YNFKEQ. The J segment lost 5 bases and the V segment lost 1 base, leaving 4 bases of the junction unmatched. The CDR3 nucleotides read TGTGCCAGCAGCCAAGTGGACAGGCCTTATGGCTACACCTTC. Protein: CASSQVDRPYGYTF.

This clonotype was picked up many times. V gene TRBV7-8 combines with J gene TRBJ2-7; D assignment may be TRBD1 or TRBD2 (5 bases each). The germline gives CDR1 SGHVS, CDR2 FQNEAQ. This CDR3 is 13 amino acids long. Trimming stripped 4 bases from V and 4 bases from J, with 11 bases between. Here the CDR3 reads CASSSGRLYEQYF. The CDR3 DNA sequence: TGTGCCAGCAGCTCGGGACGTTTATACGAGCAGTACTTC.

This clonotype was counted ten times or more. The chain links TRBV6-5 to TRBJ2-1, with 12 bases lining up with TRBD1. Unmatched junction bases numbered 7, after V lost 6 bases and J lost 10 bases. Looked up from germline, CDR1 is MNHEY and CDR2 is SVGAGI. CDR3 length equals 14 residues. CDR3 in DNA: TGTGCCAGCAGCTGGGGACAGGGGGCGCGGGAGCAGTTCTTC. Translation: CASSWGQGAREQFF.

This clonotype was picked up many times. J is TRBJ1-3 and V is TRBV27; no reliable D call. The CDR3 has 19 residues. Germline V CDR1 and CDR2: MNHEY, SMNVEV (reference sequence). Trimming took 3 bases from V and 4 from J, leaving 25 bases between them. The CDR3 nucleotides read TGTGCCAGCAGTTTGCGTGAGCGGGATTCGAGAGGGTCGGGAAACACCATATATTTT. Amino acids: CASSLRERDSRGSGNTIYF.

The sample holds many counts of this clonotype. V is TRBV12-3 or TRBV12-4 and J is TRBJ1-2; D call uncertain. CDR3 length: 12 amino acids. Trimming took 5 bases from V and 4 from J, leaving 8 bases between them. DNA of the CDR3: TGTGCCAGCAGTGACCGTTTCTATGGCTACACCTTC. This gives the protein CASSDRFYGYTF.

This clonotype appeared many times. This rearrangement joins TRBV7-2 to TRBJ2-5; 9 nucleotides align to TRBD2. The junction had 8 bases not matched to a gene; V was cut back by 1 base and J by 5 bases. The CDR3 is 16 residues long. CDR1 and CDR2 (germline): SGHTA, FQGNSA. DNA of the CDR3: TGTGCCAGCAGCTTAGTTTGGGCGGGGGGGTCGGAGACCCAGTACTTC. Encoded protein: CASSLVWAGGSETQYF.

This clonotype appeared many times. The J gene is TRBJ2-1, the V gene TRBV10-3, with 8 bases aligning to TRBD1. CDR1 ENHRY and CDR2 SYGVKD come from the germline V gene. CDR3 size: 16 residues. Trimming took 4 bases from V and 5 from J; bases not matched to a gene: 10. CDR3 sequence (DNA): TGTGCCATCAGTGGCCCCCGGGACAGGTTGGACAATGAGCAGTTCTTC. Translating it yields CAISGPRDRLDNEQFF.

This sequence joins TRBV6-1 and TRBJ2-3; the match to TRBD2 covers 9 bases. V lost 8 bases to trimming and J lost 11 bases; unmatched junction nucleotides: 23. Germline-derived CDR1 and CDR2 are MNHNS and SASEGT. The CDR3 runs to 17 residues. The CDR3 DNA sequence: TGTGCCAGCCAGGAGGGAGCGGGGGGCCCGGGTTGGGTGGAGCAGTATTTT. Protein sequence: CASQEGAGGPGWVEQYF.